This T cell receptor (beta chain) is drawn from a study of blood T cells in healthy people across ages. A second PCR, run for about 6 to 11 cycles, used a sample-barcoded 5' primer plus a J-beta primer mix. TCRdb used MiXCR to reprocess the 5' RACE reads, holding one entry per CDR3 protein. The sample lists almost 1 million distinct CDR3 sequences, just over 50% occurring once. The sequenced material came from blood. The receptor's source is a woman aged 55-69 years in good health.

The CDR3 here is CATNLDRRAVQYF. The CDR3 bases are TGTGCCACCAACCTAGACAGGAGGGCAGTTCAGTACTTC. The chain couples TRBV24-1 to TRBJ2-4; perhaps D is TRBD1 or TRBD2 (6 bases each). The ends were cut back, 8 bases at V and 11 bases at J, with 18 bases in the middle. Germline V gives CDR1 KGHDR, CDR2 SFDVKD. There are 13 residues in the CDR3.